The TCR beta chain described here comes from a study of neurological immune-mediated disorders. MiXCR, run by TCRdb on the 5' RACE reads, gives a single entry per CDR3 protein. The sample lists 40,000 to 50,000 distinct CDR3 sequences, 2.5% occurring once. This clonotype was counted ten times or more. CDR3 size: 15 residues. From germline, CDR1 is MNHEY and CDR2 SMNVEV (reference sequence). V shed 1 base and J shed 4 bases, with 11 bases lying between them. The source is a man between 25 and 39 years old with multiple sclerosis. This chain links TRBV27 with TRBJ2-1, with D perhaps TRBD2 (5 bases). What was sequenced was PBMCs. The CDR3 is CASSLLAGGYNEQFF. In DNA form, the CDR3 reads TGTGCCAGCAGTTTATTAGCAGGAGGATACAATGAGCAGTTCTTC.